The clone carrying this T cell receptor beta chain was seen at least ten times. This sample is drawn from a study of CD8+CD57+ T cells in acquired aplastic anemia. The study profiled TCR beta VDJ and CDR3 using genomic DNA as template. TCRdb used MiXCR to reprocess the reads, holding one entry per CDR3 protein. Of over 150,000 distinct CDR3 sequences listed, approximately 43% are singletons. The clonotype originates from a human donor in good health. Specimen: sorted CD4+, CD8+, or CD8+CD57+ T cells (not recorded which) from PBMCs.

Here the CDR3 DNA reads TGCGCCAGCAGCTTGGAGCAGGGAGCAACCGGGGAGCTGTTTTTT. Translated, it gives CASSLEQGATGELFF. V is TRBV5-1 and J is TRBJ2-2, with D perhaps TRBD1 or TRBD2 (5 bases each). Germline V CDR1 and CDR2: SGHRS, YFSETQ. The CDR3 contains 15 residues. Trimming pared 0 bases from V and 5 bases from J, leaving 11 bases between.